Below, 27 T cell receptor beta chains from the same sample are listed, as sequenced in a study of cytomegalovirus exposure and HLA in healthy donors. A multiplex PCR was run with 60 Vbeta primers and 13 Jbeta primers. The method was immunoSEQ multiplex PCR; TCRdb's version includes in-frame clones alone and lacks a portion of them. This sample contains approximately 190,000 clones. The source material was PBMCs. The source is a boy younger than 18 in good health and CMV-seronegative.

CDR3 region: CASSLASQPQHF. The CDR3, as DNA: TGTGCCAGCAGCTTGGCATCCCAGCCCCAGCATTTT. The chain recombines TRBV5-6 with TRBJ1-5; no clear D. V lost 0 bases, J lost 7 bases, and 5 bases lay in between. The CDR3 is 12 residues long. Germline V gives CDR1 SGHDT, CDR2 YYEEEE.

Details on this clone: Other DNA sequences in the same sample also yield this CDR3. V and J are TRBV5-1 and TRBJ2-7; 9 bases align to TRBD1. J gave up 0 bases and V 0 bases, and 4 bases lay outside the gene matches. The CDR3 sequence is 16 residues long. Germline loops: CDR1 SGHRS, CDR2 YFSETQ. The CDR3 reads CASSLGDRASSYEQYF. CDR3 coding DNA: TGCGCCAGCAGCTTGGGGGACAGGGCCAGCTCCTACGAGCAGTACTTC.

This rearrangement joins TRBV19 to TRBJ1-1; 7 nucleotides line up with TRBD1. CDR1 and CDR2 from the germline V gene are LNHDA and SQIVND (reference sequence). The CDR3 spans 19 residues. The J segment lost 2 bases and the V segment lost 4 bases, leaving 19 bases of the junction unmatched. In DNA form, the CDR3 reads TGTGCCAGTAGTAGGGACTTCAACCGGGACAGCCGACGCAACACTGAAGCTTTCTTT. Its translation is CASSRDFNRDSRRNTEAFF.

The rearrangement links TRBV7-2 to TRBJ1-1; 9 nucleotides align to TRBD1. Trimming at V came to 4 bases and at J to 7 bases, leaving 7 bases not matched to a gene. CDR1 SGHTA and CDR2 FQGNSA come from the germline V gene. This CDR3 contains 14 residues. Here the CDR3 DNA reads TGTGCCAGCAGCTCACAGGGGGCGGCGAGTGAAGCTTTCTTT. Translated, it gives CASSSQGAASEAFF.

The genes are TRBV4-1 and TRBJ2-2, with 7 bases identical to TRBD1. CDR3 length equals 17 residues. J gave up 4 bases and V 3 bases, and 11 bases lay outside the gene matches. CDR1 and CDR2 (germline): MGHRA, YSYEKL. CDR3 DNA: TGCGCCAGCAGCCAGGAACGGACAGGCCAGGGCACCGGGGAGCTGTTTTTT. Encoded protein: CASSQERTGQGTGELFF.

A remark on this clone: The sample holds other DNA sequences that translate to the same CDR3. The V and J genes are TRBV5-1 and TRBJ2-5; a possible D gene is TRBD2 (5 bases). Deletions cut 4 bases from V and 5 bases from J, with 12 bases between. There are 13 residues in the CDR3. In germline, CDR1 is SGHRS, CDR2 YFSETQ. CDR3 nucleotide sequence: TGCGCCAGCAGCCTGGGCACGGGGGAGACCCAGTACTTC. Translation gives CASSLGTGETQYF.

The chain recombines TRBV19 with TRBJ2-7; TRBD2 matches at 8 bases. J lost 0 bases, V lost 5 bases, and 3 bases had no gene match. This CDR3 contains 14 residues. The germline V gene encodes CDR1 LNHDA and CDR2 SQIVND (reference sequence). The CDR3 coding sequence is TGTGCCAGTAGTGAGAGCGGGGGCTCCTACGAGCAGTACTTC. It is translated as CASSESGGSYEQYF.

V usage is TRBV7-2 and J usage is TRBJ2-6; 7 bases agree with TRBD1. The germline V gene encodes CDR1 SGHTA and CDR2 FQGNSA. This CDR3 spans 16 amino acids. V lost 4 bases, J lost 0 bases, and 3 bases stayed unmatched. This CDR3 is CASSSGQASGANVLTF. In DNA, the CDR3 is TGTGCCAGCAGCTCAGGACAGGCCTCTGGGGCCAACGTCCTGACTTTC.

The rearrangement joins TRBV6-5 to TRBJ1-1, with D maybe TRBD1 (6 bases). V lost 7 bases, J lost 1 base, and 13 bases lay in between. This CDR3 contains 14 residues. CDR1 is MNHEY and CDR2 is SVGAGI in the germline V gene. The CDR3 spells CASTGTGRNTEAFF. The CDR3 nucleotides are TGTGCCAGCACGGGCACAGGGAGGAACACTGAAGCTTTCTTT.

This chain joins TRBV5-4 and TRBJ2-3; 9 bases map to TRBD1. The CDR3 has 16 amino acids. The germline V gene has CDR1 SGHNT and CDR2 YYREEE (reference sequence). V gave up 2 bases and J gave up 0 bases; unmatched junction bases: 4. The DNA of the CDR3 is TGTGCCAGCAGCTTACGACAGGGGGGTAGCACAGATACGCAGTATTTT. Amino acid sequence: CASSLRQGGSTDTQYF.

The chain recombines TRBV19 with TRBJ2-1, with D possibly matching TRBD2 (5 bases). V lost 3 bases, J lost 0 bases, and 12 bases lay in between. Germline V gene sequence: CDR1 LNHDA, CDR2 SQIVND (reference sequence). The CDR3 is 16 residues long. The CDR3 DNA reads as TGTGCCAGTAGTATTGTAGCGTCTCTCTCCTACAATGAGCAGTTCTTC. Translated, it gives CASSIVASLSYNEQFF.

The chain is built from TRBV2 and TRBJ2-7; D is perhaps TRBD2 (5 bases). Germline CDR1 reads SNHLY; CDR2 reads FYNNEI. This CDR3 contains 13 residues. Trimming shortened V by 7 bases and J by 2 bases, and 12 bases separated the two germline ends. In DNA form, the CDR3 reads TGTGCCAGCAAAGAGGGCTTCACCTACGAGCAGTACTTC. Encoded protein: CASKEGFTYEQYF.

The rearrangement joins TRBV12-5 to TRBJ1-1, with a weak D call TRBD1 (5 bases). CDR1 and CDR2 from the germline V gene are LGHNT and FRNRAP. Trimming removed 4 bases from V and 0 bases from J, with 15 bases in between. The CDR3 covers 16 residues. CDR3 residues: CASGSRKGSLNTEAFF. The CDR3 DNA is TGTGCTAGTGGTTCCAGGAAGGGGTCGTTGAACACTGAAGCTTTCTTT.

The gene calls are TRBV6-5 and TRBJ2-5; D unresolved. Trimming cost V 2 bases and J 3 bases, with 13 bases left between them. The germline gives CDR1 MNHEY, CDR2 SVGAGI. This CDR3 is 15 amino acids long. The CDR3 region is CASSYLPGLKETQYF. The CDR3 DNA follows: TGTGCCAGCAGTTACCTCCCTGGCCTCAAAGAGACCCAGTACTTC.

The chain's CDR3 is CASSFFSVTDRPYEQYF. CDR3 nucleotides: TGTGCCAGCAGCTTTTTTAGTGTCACGGACAGGCCCTACGAGCAGTACTTC. The chain combines TRBV11-2 with TRBJ2-7, with 7 nucleotides matching TRBD1. The CDR3 is made up of 17 amino acids. Trimming took 3 bases from V and 2 from J; bases not matched to a gene: 13. Germline CDR1 reads SGHAT; CDR2 reads FQNNGV.

The V call is TRBV13, the J call TRBJ1-1, with a possible D match to TRBD1 (5 bases). The V end was cut by 2 bases, the J end by 5 bases, with 15 bases between. The germline gives CDR1 PRHDT, CDR2 FYEKMQ (reference sequence). This CDR3 has 15 amino acids. The CDR3 region is CASSLRPRVGTEAFF. CDR3 DNA sequence: TGTGCCAGCAGCTTACGGCCCAGGGTGGGTACTGAAGCTTTCTTT. The full variable domain, its missing parts supplied by reference TRBV13 and TRBJ1-1, is AAGVIQSPRHLIKEKRETATLKCYPIPRHDTVYWYQQGPGQDPQFLISFYEKMQSDKGSIPDRFSAQQFSDYHSELNMSSLELGDSALYFCASSLRPRVGTEAFFGQGTRLTVV.

This chain joins TRBV5-6 and TRBJ2-1; 7 nucleotides match TRBD1. The ends lost 4 bases at V and 2 bases at J; junction bases unmatched: 6. CDR1 is SGHDT, CDR2 YYEEEE, per germline. This CDR3 has 15 residues. CDR3 DNA: TGTGCCAGCAGCCCGGACAGGCGGCCCTACAATGAGCAGTTCTTC. It translates to CASSPDRRPYNEQFF. Complete variable domain (other parts from reference TRBV5-6 and TRBJ2-1): DAGVTQSPTHLIKTRGQQVTLRCSPKSGHDTVSWYQQALGQGPQFIFQYYEEEERQRGNFPDRFSGHQFPNYSSELNVNALLLGDSALYLCASSPDRRPYNEQFFGPGTRLTVL.

V is TRBV2 and J is TRBJ1-2, with D perhaps TRBD1 (5 bases). Germline V gives CDR1 SNHLY, CDR2 FYNNEI. V was clipped by 6 bases and J by 8 bases, with 16 bases between them. The CDR3 is 13 amino acids. For the CDR3, the DNA is TGTGCCAGCAGCGCCATTGTGGGGCTAGGCTACACCTTC. Its protein is CASSAIVGLGYTF.

The chain carries TRBV11-2 and TRBJ2-3; 9 bases fit TRBD2. Germline assignment: CDR1 SGHAT and CDR2 FQNNGV. CDR3 length: 16 residues. The V and J ends lost 5 bases and 3 bases, in that order; junction bases with no gene match: 9. In DNA form, the CDR3 reads TGTGCCAGCAGCGTCGCGGGGGGGCCTTTTACAGATACGCAGTATTTT. Protein: CASSVAGGPFTDTQYF.

CDR3 nucleotides: TGTGCCAGCAGCCCTGGGACTAGCGGGGTCACAGATACGCAGTATTTT. This translates into CASSPGTSGVTDTQYF. V gene TRBV4-2 combines with J gene TRBJ2-3; 13 bases agree with TRBD2. CDR1 and CDR2 from the germline V gene are LGHNA and YNFKEQ. V shed 4 bases, J shed 2 bases, and the junction held 3 bases outside the gene matches. The CDR3 length is 16 residues.

This chain uses TRBV19 with TRBJ2-7; a weak D match, TRBD1 (6 bases). Germline CDR1 is LNHDA and CDR2 is SQIVND (reference sequence). Trimming took 6 bases from V and 0 from J, leaving 12 bases between them. The CDR3 covers 14 residues. The CDR3 is CASSTTGNSYEQYF. In DNA, the CDR3 is TGTGCCAGTAGCACGACAGGAAACTCCTACGAGCAGTACTTC.

About this clone itself: One end of the junction does not line up with germline, which may come from a read error. This chain links TRBV15 with TRBJ2-5; a possible D gene is TRBD2 (5 bases). Per the germline V gene, CDR1 is LNHNV and CDR2 is YYDKDF (reference sequence). The CDR3 extends over 15 amino acids. The CDR3 reads CATSRDWTVQGTQYF. The CDR3 DNA is TGTGCCACCAGCAGGGACTGGACGGTCCAAGGGACCCAGTACTTC. Combining the CDR3 with reference TRBV15 and TRBJ2-5 gives the whole variable domain DAMVIQNPRYQVTQFGKPVTLSCSQTLNHNVMYWYQQKSSQAPKLLFHYYDKDFNNEADTPDNFQSRRPNTSFCFLDIRSPGLGDTAMYLCATSRDWTVQGTQYFGPGTRLLVL.

V usage is TRBV4-2 and J usage is TRBJ2-2, with TRBD2 matching over 7 bases. With 4 bases clipped from V and 1 base from J, the junction kept 9 bases outside the gene matches. CDR3 length: 17 amino acids. Germline V lookup: CDR1 LGHNA, CDR2 YNFKEQ. CDR3 in amino acids: CASSLEGLAVNTGELFF. Here the CDR3 DNA reads TGTGCCAGCAGCCTGGAAGGCCTAGCGGTGAACACCGGGGAGCTGTTTTTT.

V usage is TRBV4-1 and J usage is TRBJ1-2; 8 positions match TRBD1. The germline gives CDR1 MGHRA, CDR2 YSYEKL. The junction had 13 bases not matched to a gene; V was cut back by 0 bases and J by 7 bases. There are 17 residues in the CDR3. CDR3 nucleotide sequence: TGCGCCAGCAGCCAAGAGAGTAAGGACAGGGTTCGGTCTGGCTACACCTTC. Its protein product is CASSQESKDRVRSGYTF.

V and J are TRBV19 and TRBJ1-5, with 10 bases that match TRBD1. CDR1 and CDR2 (germline): LNHDA, SQIVND (reference sequence). Trimming cost V 3 bases and J 2 bases; bases outside gene matches: 4. CDR3 length: 16 residues. As DNA, the CDR3 is TGTGCCAGTAGTATCCCCGGGACAGGGGGCAATCAGCCCCAGCATTTT. This gives the protein CASSIPGTGGNQPQHF.

The CDR3 spells CASSFRGMNTEAFF. CDR3 bases: TGTGCCAGCAGTTTTAGGGGGATGAACACTGAAGCTTTCTTT. The genes are TRBV27 and TRBJ1-1, with a tentative D call TRBD1 (6 bases). CDR1 is MNHEY and CDR2 is SMNVEV in the germline V gene (reference sequence). V lost 3 bases and J 0 bases, leaving 8 bases between the germline ends. The CDR3 has 14 residues.

CDR3: CASSQESGDNQPQHF. In nucleotides, the CDR3 is TGCGCCAGCAGTCAAGAATCAGGGGATAATCAGCCCCAGCATTTT. The chain joins TRBV23-1 to TRBJ1-5; D is perhaps TRBD1 (6 bases). TRBV23-1 is flagged as an ORF with uncertain function. V was pared by 2 bases and J by 4 bases, with 12 bases between. This CDR3 has 15 residues.